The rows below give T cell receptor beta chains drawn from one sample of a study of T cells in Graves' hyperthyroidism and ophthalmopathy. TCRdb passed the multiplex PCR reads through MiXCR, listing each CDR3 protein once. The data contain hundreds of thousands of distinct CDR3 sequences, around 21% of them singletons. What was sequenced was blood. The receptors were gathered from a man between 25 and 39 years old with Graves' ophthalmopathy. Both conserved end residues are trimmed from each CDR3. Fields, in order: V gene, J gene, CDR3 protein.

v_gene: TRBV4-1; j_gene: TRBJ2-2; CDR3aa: ASRLGQSSTGELF
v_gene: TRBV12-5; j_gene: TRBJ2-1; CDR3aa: ASGLDLADNEQF
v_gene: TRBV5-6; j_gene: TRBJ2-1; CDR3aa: ASSPMGEVAYNEQF
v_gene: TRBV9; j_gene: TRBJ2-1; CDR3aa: ASSETSGQGNEQF
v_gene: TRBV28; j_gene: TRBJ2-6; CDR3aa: ASSWTMTGANVLT
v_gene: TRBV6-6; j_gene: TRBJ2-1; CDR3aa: ASSYSILAGENEQF
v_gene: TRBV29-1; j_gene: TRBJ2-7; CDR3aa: SVTYTGGVNSGEQY
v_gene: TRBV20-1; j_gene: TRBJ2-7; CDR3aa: SASGTGVYEQY
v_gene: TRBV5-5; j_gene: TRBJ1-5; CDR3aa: ASSLGGLSNQPQH
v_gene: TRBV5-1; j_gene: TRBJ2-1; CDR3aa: ASTWGSGGYNEQF
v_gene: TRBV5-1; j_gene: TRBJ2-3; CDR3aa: ASSGTGDSTDTQY
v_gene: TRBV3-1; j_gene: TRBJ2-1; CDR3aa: ASSQPFTSRPYNEQF
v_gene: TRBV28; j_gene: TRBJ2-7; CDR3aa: ASSITGTGRYEQY
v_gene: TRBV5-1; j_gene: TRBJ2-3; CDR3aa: ASRSAATDTQY
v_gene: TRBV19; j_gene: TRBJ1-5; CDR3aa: ASSTQGGRQPQH
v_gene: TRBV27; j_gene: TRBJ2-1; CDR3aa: ATKKLAGYNEQF
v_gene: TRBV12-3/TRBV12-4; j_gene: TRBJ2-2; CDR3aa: ASSPGPPDDTGELF
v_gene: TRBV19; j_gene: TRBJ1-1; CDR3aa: ASSMGQGTGTEAF
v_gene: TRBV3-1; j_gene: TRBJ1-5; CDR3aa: ASSLNPSNQPQH
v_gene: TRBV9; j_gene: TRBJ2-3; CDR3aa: ASSDRLAGDSDTQY
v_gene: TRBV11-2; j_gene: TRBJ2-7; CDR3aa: ASSSIKGASGTYEQY
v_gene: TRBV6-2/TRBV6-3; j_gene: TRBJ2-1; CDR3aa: ASSFTSVNNEQF
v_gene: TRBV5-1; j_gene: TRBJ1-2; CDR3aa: ASSLTGGDGYT
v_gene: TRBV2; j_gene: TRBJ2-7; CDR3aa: ASSVRQSSYEQY
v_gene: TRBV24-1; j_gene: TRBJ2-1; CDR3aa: ATSDTAGQGANNEQF
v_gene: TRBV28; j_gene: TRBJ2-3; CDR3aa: ASSWDGVRPRRLADRTDTQY
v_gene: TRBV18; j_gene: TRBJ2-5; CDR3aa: ASSDGRETQY
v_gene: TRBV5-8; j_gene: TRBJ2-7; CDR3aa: ASSLQGGTYEQY
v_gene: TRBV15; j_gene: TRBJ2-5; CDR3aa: ATSRGGLADQETQY
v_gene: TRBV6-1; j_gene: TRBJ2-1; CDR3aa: ASSEAPTKNEQF